These 10 T cell receptor beta chains came from one sample sequenced in a study of OX40 agonist ivuxolimab in advanced cancers. TCRdb's table, derived via immunoSEQ multiplex PCR, lists solely in-frame clones and lacks some. The sample contains 65,000 to 90,000 clones, 90% of which appear only once. The source was CD4+ or CD8+ T cells sorted from blood, collected in a trial of the OX40 agonist ivuxolimab. These receptors all stem from an adult with an advanced solid tumor such as melanoma, head and neck, liver or kidney cancer.

The rearrangement links TRBV7-3 to TRBJ1-1; D gene unclear. Trimming removed 1 base from V and 4 bases from J, with 7 bases in between. There are 13 residues in the CDR3. Germline V gene lookup returns CDR1 SGHTA and CDR2 FQGTGA. CDR3 sequence (DNA): TGTGCCAGCAGCTTAAGCGTGGGCACTGAAGCTTTCTTT. It is translated as CASSLSVGTEAFF.

The rearrangement uses TRBV6-5 and TRBJ2-1; 10 bases align to TRBD1. Trimming took 6 bases from V and 7 from J; bases not matched to a gene: 9. CDR3 size: 15 residues. CDR1 is MNHEY, CDR2 SVGAGI, per germline. Here the CDR3 DNA reads TGTGCCAGCAGCCCGGGACAGGGGAATTTGAATGAGCAGTTCTTC. It translates to CASSPGQGNLNEQFF.

The V gene is TRBV7-3, the J gene TRBJ1-3, with D hard to call. The CDR3 extends over 15 amino acids. V gave up 1 base and J gave up 4 bases, with 11 bases separating them. Germline CDR1 SGHTA, CDR2 FQGTGA. The CDR3 sequence is CASSLRAGEGNTIYF. The CDR3 DNA reads TGTGCCAGCAGCTTAAGAGCGGGAGAAGGAAACACCATATATTTT.

V gene TRBV6-5 combines with J gene TRBJ2-7; maybe TRBD1 (6 bases). Trimming cost V 11 bases and J 0 bases, with 11 bases left between them. CDR1 and CDR2 from the germline V gene are MNHEY and SVGAGI. The CDR3 contains 12 residues. CDR3 DNA: TGTGCCGTCAGACAGGACTCCTACGAGCAGTACTTC. This encodes CAVRQDSYEQYF.

This chain uses TRBV15 with TRBJ2-5; possibly TRBD2 for D (5 bases). Germline CDR1 LNHNV, CDR2 YYDKDF (reference sequence). This CDR3 is 13 amino acids long. Trimming removed 6 bases from V and 7 bases from J, with 15 bases in between. The CDR3 DNA sequence: TGTGCCACCAGAGGACTGGCCTCCGGGACCCAGTACTTC. It yields the protein CATRGLASGTQYF.

The chain couples TRBV4-2 to TRBJ2-3, with TRBD2 as a possible D gene (5 bases). The CDR3 spans 16 residues. V was cut by 2 bases and J by 7 bases, with 19 bases left in between. Germline-derived CDR1 and CDR2 are LGHNA and YNFKEQ. The CDR3 DNA is TGTGCCAGCAGCCAATACGGAGCGGAGTCGTGGAATACGCAGTATTTT. Amino acid sequence: CASSQYGAESWNTQYF.

In its sample, this clone ranks as medium-sized. V usage is TRBV4-3 and J usage is TRBJ2-7; the D gene is possibly TRBD1 (6 bases). Germline values: CDR1 LGHNA, CDR2 YSLEER. CDR3 size: 15 residues. The ends were cut back, 2 bases at V and 6 bases at J, with 17 bases in the middle. Written as DNA, the CDR3 is TGCGCCAGCAGCCAAACCCTCCGTCCCAGGGGCGAGCAGTACTTC. This sequence encodes CASSQTLRPRGEQYF.

The chain links TRBV21-1 to TRBJ1-6; no DNA check was done on the table's D call, TRBD1. TRBV21-1 is reported as a pseudogene. This CDR3 region has 18 residues. The CDR3 loop reads CASSKAGQGSSYNSPLHF. DNA for the CDR3: TGTGCCAGCAGCAAAGCGGGACAGGGGAGCTCCTATAATTCACCCCTCCACTTT.

The chain's CDR3 is CASSSRQSTAKNIQYF. The CDR3 region has the DNA TGTGCCAGCAGTTCACGACAGTCGACAGCCAAAAACATTCAGTACTTC. The gene calls are TRBV27 and TRBJ2-4, with D tentatively TRBD1 (5 bases). Per germline, CDR1 MNHEY and CDR2 SMNVEV (reference sequence). This CDR3 is built from 16 residues. V lost 4 bases and J lost 0, with 13 bases in between.

The chain employs TRBV28 and TRBJ2-1, with TRBD2 matching 9 bases. With 6 bases clipped from V and 2 bases from J, the junction kept 8 bases outside the gene matches. This CDR3 is built from 16 residues. CDR1 MDHEN and CDR2 SYDVKM come from the germline V gene. DNA for the CDR3: TGTGCCAGCAGGCGGGGGGGGTCCGGACCCTACAATGAGCAGTTCTTC. Translated, it gives CASRRGGSGPYNEQFF.